A selection of T cell receptor beta chains follows, all from one sample in a study of OX40 agonist ivuxolimab in advanced cancers. Measured with immunoSEQ multiplex PCR; TCRdb has only the in-frame clones, and not every one. This table holds about 21,000 clones, roughly 80% found once. This sample comprised CD4+ or CD8+ T cells sorted from blood, obtained in a trial of the OX40 agonist ivuxolimab. The receptors derive from an adult with an advanced solid tumor such as melanoma, head and neck, liver or kidney cancer. Each CDR3 is given with its conserved first and last residue. Each record gives: D gene, J gene, V gene, CDR3 protein. D genes are given only for firm matches.

D: TRBD2
J: TRBJ2-1
V: TRBV7-9
CDR3: CASSPLERGGWEQFF

D: -
J: TRBJ1-5
V: TRBV19
CDR3: CASSMGQRNQPQHF

D: TRBD1
J: TRBJ2-6
V: TRBV7-9
CDR3: CASSSLTGGSSGANVLTF

D: -
J: TRBJ2-5
V: TRBV7-9
CDR3: CASSPDYQETQYF

D: -
J: TRBJ2-3
V: TRBV4-1
CDR3: CASSPVLADTQYF

D: -
J: TRBJ2-2
V: TRBV5-1
CDR3: CASSRGRAGRGTGELFF

D: -
J: TRBJ2-1
V: TRBV11-1
CDR3: CASSPILKTYNEQFF

D: TRBD2
J: TRBJ2-7
V: TRBV11-2
CDR3: CASSYTSGRTHEQYF

D: -
J: TRBJ2-2
V: TRBV4-1
CDR3: CASSQIGLRTGELFF

D: -
J: TRBJ1-6
V: TRBV11-2
CDR3: CASSLVGRQHNSPLHF

D: TRBD2
J: TRBJ2-7
V: TRBV2
CDR3: CASSEGLAFIYEQYF

D: -
J: TRBJ2-2
V: TRBV11-3
CDR3: CASSLVVPAEGNTGELFF

D: -
J: TRBJ1-2
V: TRBV6-5
CDR3: CASSYSGGSNYGYTF

D: -
J: TRBJ2-2
V: TRBV11-2
CDR3: CASSLGDPPPGELFF

D: TRBD2
J: -
V: TRBV2
CDR3: CASSEWGESSGVYEQYF

D: -
J: TRBJ2-1
V: TRBV21-1
CDR3: CASSKVGTSEVYNEQFF

D: TRBD1
J: TRBJ2-7
V: TRBV7-6
CDR3: CASSSGQGRNEQYF

D: -
J: TRBJ2-1
V: TRBV29-1
CDR3: CSVEDVEGHSTYNEQFF

D: -
J: TRBJ2-7
V: TRBV5-5
CDR3: CASSFSGYEQYF

D: -
J: TRBJ2-7
V: TRBV2
CDR3: CASRDGSSYEQYF

D: -
J: TRBJ2-1
V: TRBV10-1
CDR3: CASSDGTNEQFF

D: -
J: TRBJ1-5
V: TRBV28
CDR3: CASRERVDRPNQPQHF

D: -
J: TRBJ2-2
V: TRBV9
CDR3: CASSDRVNTGELFF

D: TRBD2
J: TRBJ2-3
V: TRBV14
CDR3: CASSQPDRDYIDTQYF

D: TRBD2
J: TRBJ2-2
V: TRBV6-1
CDR3: CASSAVAGATGELFF

D: TRBD2
J: TRBJ2-3
V: TRBV5-1
CDR3: CASNAGVGDTQYF

D: -
J: TRBJ2-7
V: TRBV6-5
CDR3: CASSYSSGLHYEQYF

D: TRBD1
J: TRBJ2-7
V: TRBV5-1
CDR3: CASSLAGQSVNEQYF

D: TRBD2
J: TRBJ2-1
V: TRBV27
CDR3: CASSPGTISNEQFF

D: -
J: TRBJ1-2
V: TRBV4-1
CDR3: CASSQDSQYYGYTF

D: -
J: TRBJ2-7
V: TRBV11-1
CDR3: CASSLGQTYEQYF

D: -
J: TRBJ2-7
V: TRBV15
CDR3: CATSTEGEDEQYF

D: TRBD1
J: TRBJ1-1
V: TRBV29-1
CDR3: CSVHRGRIWAEAFF

D: -
J: TRBJ2-5
V: TRBV19
CDR3: CASSTQGHLETQYF

D: TRBD2
J: TRBJ2-3
V: TRBV27
CDR3: CASSEQTSGIRADTQYF

D: -
J: TRBJ2-1
V: TRBV9
CDR3: CASSPPWGDEQFF

D: TRBD1
J: TRBJ2-7
V: TRBV29-1
CDR3: CSVRTGSYEQYF

D: TRBD1
J: TRBJ2-1
V: TRBV6-5
CDR3: CASSYGGTGVEQFF

D: -
J: TRBJ2-3
V: TRBV28
CDR3: CASSFSPSTDTQYF

D: TRBD2
J: TRBJ2-7
V: TRBV29-1
CDR3: CSAGLATREQYF

D: TRBD1
J: TRBJ2-3
V: TRBV7-8
CDR3: CASSLGQGGTDTQYF

D: -
J: TRBJ1-2
V: TRBV2
CDR3: CASVGRSYGYTF